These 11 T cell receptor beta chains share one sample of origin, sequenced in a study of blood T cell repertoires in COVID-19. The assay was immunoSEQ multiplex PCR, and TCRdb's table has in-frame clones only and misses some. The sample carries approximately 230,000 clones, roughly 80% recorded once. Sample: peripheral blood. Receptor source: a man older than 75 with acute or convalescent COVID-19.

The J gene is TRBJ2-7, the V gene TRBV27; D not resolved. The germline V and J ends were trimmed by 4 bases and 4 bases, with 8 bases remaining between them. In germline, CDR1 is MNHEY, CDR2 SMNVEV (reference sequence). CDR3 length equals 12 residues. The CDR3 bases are TGTGCCAGCAGTTACGACTTGTACGAGCAGTACTTC. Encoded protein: CASSYDLYEQYF.

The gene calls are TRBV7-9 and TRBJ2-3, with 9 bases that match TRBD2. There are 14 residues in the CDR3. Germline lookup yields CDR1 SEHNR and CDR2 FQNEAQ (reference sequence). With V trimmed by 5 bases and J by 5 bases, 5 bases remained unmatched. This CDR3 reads CASSPSGGRDTQYF. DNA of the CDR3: TGTGCCAGCAGCCCGAGCGGGGGGAGAGATACGCAGTATTTT.

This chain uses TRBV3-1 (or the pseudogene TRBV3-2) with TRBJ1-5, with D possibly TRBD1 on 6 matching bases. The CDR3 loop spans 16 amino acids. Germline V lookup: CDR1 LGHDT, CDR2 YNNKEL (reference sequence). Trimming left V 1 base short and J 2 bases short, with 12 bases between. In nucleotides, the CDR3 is TGTGCCAGCAGCCAAGGGGGGGGCATGGGCAATCAGCCCCAGCATTTT. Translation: CASSQGGGMGNQPQHF.

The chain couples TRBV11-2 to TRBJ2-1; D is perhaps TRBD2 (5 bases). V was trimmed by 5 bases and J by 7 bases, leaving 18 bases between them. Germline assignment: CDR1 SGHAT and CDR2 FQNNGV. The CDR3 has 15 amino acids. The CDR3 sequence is CASSPISSGGNEQFF. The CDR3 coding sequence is TGTGCCAGCAGCCCCATAAGCAGTGGAGGAAATGAGCAGTTCTTC. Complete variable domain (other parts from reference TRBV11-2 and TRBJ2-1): EAGVAQSPRYKIIEKRQSVAFWCNPISGHATLYWYQQILGQGPKLLIQFQNNGVVDDSQLPKDRFSAERLKGVDSTLKIQPAKLEDSAVYLCASSPISSGGNEQFFGPGTRLTVL.

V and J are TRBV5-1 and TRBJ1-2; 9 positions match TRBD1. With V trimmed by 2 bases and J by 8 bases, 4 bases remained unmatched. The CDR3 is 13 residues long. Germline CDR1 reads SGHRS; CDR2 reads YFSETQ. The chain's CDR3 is CASSFDRGYGYTF. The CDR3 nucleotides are TGCGCCAGCAGCTTCGACAGGGGGTACGGCTACACCTTC.

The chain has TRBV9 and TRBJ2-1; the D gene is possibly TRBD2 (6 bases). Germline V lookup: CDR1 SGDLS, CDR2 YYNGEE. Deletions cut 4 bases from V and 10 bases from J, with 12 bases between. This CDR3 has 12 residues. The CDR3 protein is CASSLTSKEQFF. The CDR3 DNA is TGTGCCAGCAGCCTTACTAGCAAGGAGCAGTTCTTC.

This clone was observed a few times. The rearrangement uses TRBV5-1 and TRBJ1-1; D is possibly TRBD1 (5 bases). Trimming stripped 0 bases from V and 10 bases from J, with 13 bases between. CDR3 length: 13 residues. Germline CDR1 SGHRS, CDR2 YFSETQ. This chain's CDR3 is CASSLGGRQLAFF. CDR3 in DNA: TGCGCCAGCAGCTTGGGAGGCCGACAGCTAGCTTTCTTT.

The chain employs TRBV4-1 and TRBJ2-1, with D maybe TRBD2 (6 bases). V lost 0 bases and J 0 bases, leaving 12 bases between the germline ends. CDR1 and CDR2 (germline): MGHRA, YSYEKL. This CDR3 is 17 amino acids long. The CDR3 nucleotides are TGCGCCAGCAGCCAAGACTCTAGCGCTATCTCCTACAATGAGCAGTTCTTC. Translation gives CASSQDSSAISYNEQFF.

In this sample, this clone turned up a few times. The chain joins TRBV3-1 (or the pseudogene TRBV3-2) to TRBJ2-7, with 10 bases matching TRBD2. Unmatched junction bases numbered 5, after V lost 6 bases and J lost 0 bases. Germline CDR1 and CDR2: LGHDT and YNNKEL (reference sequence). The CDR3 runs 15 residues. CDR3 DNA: TGTGCCAGCAGAGCGTCTAGCGGGAGCTCCTACGAGCAGTACTTC. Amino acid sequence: CASRASSGSSYEQYF.

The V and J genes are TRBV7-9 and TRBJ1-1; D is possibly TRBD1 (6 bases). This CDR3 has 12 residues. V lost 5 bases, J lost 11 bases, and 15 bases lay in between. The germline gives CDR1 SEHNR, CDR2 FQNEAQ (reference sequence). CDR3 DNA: TGTGCCAGCAGCCCGTCAGGGAGGGGGGCTTTCTTT. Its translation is CASSPSGRGAFF.

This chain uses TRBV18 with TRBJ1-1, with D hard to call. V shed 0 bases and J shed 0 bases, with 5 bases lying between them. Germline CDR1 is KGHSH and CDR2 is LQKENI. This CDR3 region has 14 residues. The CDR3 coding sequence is TGTGCCAGCTCACCACCGGGAGTGAACACTGAAGCTTTCTTT. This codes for CASSPPGVNTEAFF.